The 18 T cell receptor beta chains listed next were all sequenced from one sample in a study of shared clonotypes between healthy human individuals. The repertoire was sequenced with immunoSEQ multiplex PCR; TCRdb's copy has only in-frame clones and lacks some. The top ten hold approximately 0.44% of the sample, which has roughly 1,500,000 clones, approximately 98% seen once. The specimen was naive CD4+ T cells sorted from blood. Regarding subset: CD45RA+ positively selected. The receptors come from a man aged 30 to 39 in good health.

The chain joins TRBV5-1 to TRBJ2-7; 10 nucleotides agree with TRBD1. Trimming took 2 bases from V and 1 from J; bases not matched to a gene: 12. Germline CDR1 and CDR2: SGHRS and YFSETQ. This CDR3 is 18 amino acids long. CDR3 DNA: TGCGCCAGCAGCTTTTCAAGATCGGGACAGGGGACATCCTACGAGCAGTACTTC. This gives the protein CASSFSRSGQGTSYEQYF.

V usage is TRBV5-4 and J usage is TRBJ2-1; TRBD2 is a possible D gene (6 bases). Trimming took 0 bases from V and 8 from J, leaving 12 bases between them. Looked up from germline, CDR1 is SGHNT and CDR2 is YYREEE (reference sequence). This CDR3 is built from 14 residues. The chain's CDR3 is CASSLAPGGDEQFF. The CDR3 DNA reads TGTGCCAGCAGCTTGGCCCCCGGGGGTGATGAGCAGTTCTTC.

This chain's CDR3 is CASSPADRDRVGEQFF. Here the CDR3 DNA reads TGTGCCAGCTCACCAGCCGATAGGGACCGGGTGGGGGAGCAGTTCTTC. The rearrangement joins TRBV18 to TRBJ2-1; tentatively, D is TRBD1 or TRBD2 (5 bases each). In germline, CDR1 is KGHSH, CDR2 LQKENI. The CDR3 contains 16 residues. Trimming stripped 2 bases from V and 10 bases from J, with 21 bases between.

The table lists this clone with a count of one. The chain links TRBV14 to TRBJ2-1; D ambiguous. Trimming pared 1 base from V and 14 bases from J, leaving 15 bases between. The CDR3 runs to 13 residues. Germline V gives CDR1 SGHDN, CDR2 FVKESK. CDR3 amino acids: CASSQGIRTSEFF. The CDR3 DNA reads TGTGCCAGCAGCCAAGGGATTCGGACGTCTGAGTTCTTC.

Details on this clone: This sample also contains other DNA sequences that code for the same CDR3. V usage is TRBV11-2 and J usage is TRBJ2-1; unclear D gene. This CDR3 has 14 residues. V shed 3 bases and J shed 0 bases, with 6 bases lying between them. Germline V CDR1 and CDR2: SGHAT, FQNNGV. The CDR3 here is CASSFASSYNEQFF. CDR3 nucleotide sequence: TGTGCCAGCAGCTTCGCTAGCTCCTACAATGAGCAGTTCTTC.

The J gene is TRBJ2-2, the V gene TRBV25-1, with D perhaps given as TRBD1 or TRBD2 (5 bases each). The V gene lost 6 bases and the J gene lost 0 bases, with 8 bases spanning the gap. There are 14 residues in the CDR3. CDR1 is MGHDK and CDR2 is SYGVNS in the germline V gene. The CDR3: CASRGTANTGELFF. CDR3 bases: TGTGCCAGCAGAGGGACGGCGAACACCGGGGAGCTGTTTTTT.

V and J are TRBV7-8 and TRBJ1-3, with a weak D call TRBD1 (6 bases). This CDR3 is built from 15 residues. Looked up from germline, CDR1 is SGHVS and CDR2 is FQNEAQ. Trimming left V 5 bases short and J 0 bases short, with 11 bases between. The DNA for the CDR3 is TGTGCCAGCAGCAGACAGGAGAGCTCTGGAAACACCATATATTTT. The encoded protein is CASSRQESSGNTIYF. Based on the CDR3 plus reference TRBV7-8 and TRBJ1-3, the full variable domain is GAGVSQSPRYKVAKRGQDVALRCDPISGHVSLFWYQQALGQGPEFLTYFQNEAQLDKSGLPSDRFFAERPEGSVSTLKIQRTQQEDSAVYLCASSRQESSGNTIYFGEGSWLTVV.

Concerning this clone: The sample carries other DNA sequences with the same CDR3. The chain recombines TRBV11-2 with TRBJ2-2; D uncertain. CDR3 length: 14 residues. With 0 bases removed from V and 1 base from J, the gap between germline ends came to 3 bases. The germline gives CDR1 SGHAT, CDR2 FQNNGV. The chain's CDR3 is CASSLDRNTGELFF. The CDR3 DNA sequence: TGTGCCAGCAGCTTAGATAGGAACACCGGGGAGCTGTTTTTT.

V is TRBV19 and J is TRBJ1-5, with D possibly matching TRBD1 (5 bases). The CDR3 spans 17 residues. Germline V CDR1 and CDR2: LNHDA, SQIVND (reference sequence). V was cut by 3 bases and J by 4 bases, with 19 bases left in between. The CDR3 loop is CASSIWGGNPTNQPQHF. CDR3 DNA sequence: TGTGCCAGTAGTATCTGGGGCGGGAACCCTACTAATCAGCCCCAGCATTTT.

V usage is TRBV29-1 and J usage is TRBJ2-7, with TRBD1 identical over 9 bases. CDR1 and CDR2 from the germline V gene are SQVTM and ANQGSEA. This CDR3 comprises 13 residues. The V gene end was trimmed by 5 bases and the J gene end by 5 bases; junction bases not matched to a gene: 7. In DNA, the CDR3 is TGCAGCGTTACGAGGACAGGGGCTGACGAGCAGTACTTC. Its translation: CSVTRTGADEQYF.

The CDR3 reads CASSLDVGTPYNEQFF. The CDR3 coding sequence is TGTGCCAGCAGTCTAGATGTCGGGACCCCATACAATGAGCAGTTCTTC. This rearrangement joins TRBV9 to TRBJ2-1; possibly TRBD1 or TRBD2 for D (5 bases each). The ends were cut back, 5 bases at V and 4 bases at J, with 19 bases in the middle. The germline CDR1 and CDR2 sequences are SGDLS and YYNGEE. The CDR3 extends over 16 amino acids. Using reference TRBV9 and TRBJ2-1 for the parts outside the CDR3, the full variable domain is DSGVTQTPKHLITATGQRVTLRCSPRSGDLSVYWYQQSLDQGLQFLIQYYNGEERAKGNILERFSAQQFPDLHSELNLSSLELGDSALYFCASSLDVGTPYNEQFFGPGTRLTVL.

The rearrangement uses TRBV6-6 and TRBJ2-7, with 11 bases that match TRBD2. Looked up from germline, CDR1 is MNHNY and CDR2 is SVGAGI (reference sequence). The CDR3 extends over 16 amino acids. V lost 7 bases to trimming and J lost 2 bases; unmatched junction nucleotides: 10. The CDR3 loop reads CASKTGLAAYPYEQYF. CDR3 nucleotide sequence: TGTGCCAGCAAAACGGGACTAGCGGCCTATCCCTACGAGCAGTACTTC.

This chain links TRBV20-1 with TRBJ2-7; 8 bases are a match to TRBD1. The CDR3 consists of 11 residues. The V and J ends lost 6 bases and 7 bases, in that order; junction bases with no gene match: 5. CDR1 and CDR2 from the germline V gene are DFQATT and SNEGSKA (reference sequence). The CDR3 reads CSAEDRVEQYF. DNA of the CDR3: TGCAGTGCCGAGGACAGGGTGGAGCAGTACTTC.

This clone came up once. Written as DNA, the CDR3 is TGTGCCAGCACCCTATCGGACAGGGGAGACTATGGCTACACCTTC. Protein: CASTLSDRGDYGYTF. This chain links TRBV28 with TRBJ1-2, with 9 bases identical to TRBD1. V lost 7 bases and J lost 3; bases outside the gene matches: 9. The germline CDR1 and CDR2 sequences are MDHEN and SYDVKM. The CDR3 totals 15 residues.

The V call is TRBV16, the J call TRBJ2-7, with a weak D call TRBD2 (5 bases). Germline CDR1 KGHSY, CDR2 FQNENV. The V end lost 6 bases, the J end lost 3 bases, and 12 bases lay between the germline ends. The CDR3 is 13 residues long. Here the CDR3 DNA reads TGTGCCAGCAGGCGGGCCCTATACTACGAGCAGTACTTC. Amino acids: CASRRALYYEQYF. The full variable domain, in which reference TRBV16 and TRBJ2-7 provide the parts outside the CDR3, is GEEVAQTPKHLVRGEGQKAKLYCAPIKGHSYVFWYQQVLKNEFKFLISFQNENVFDETGMPKERFSAKCLPNSPCSLEIQATKLEDSAVYFCASRRALYYEQYFGPGTRLTVT.

The chain carries TRBV9 and TRBJ1-5; maybe TRBD1 (6 bases). CDR3 length: 14 residues. V lost 0 bases, J lost 5 bases, and 9 bases lay in between. The germline gives CDR1 SGDLS, CDR2 YYNGEE. The CDR3 protein is CASSVGAGDQPQHF. In DNA form, the CDR3 reads TGTGCCAGCAGCGTAGGGGCAGGGGATCAGCCCCAGCATTTT.

The chain is built from TRBV2 and TRBJ1-2; D possibly corresponds to TRBD1 (6 bases). The germline gives CDR1 SNHLY, CDR2 FYNNEI. CDR3 length: 15 residues. V was trimmed by 5 bases and J by 4 bases, leaving 17 bases between them. CDR3 sequence (DNA): TGTGCCAGCAGTAACCCGCGGGGGGGCGGCTATGGCTACACCTTC. It encodes CASSNPRGGGYGYTF.

Remarks on this clone: A junction boundary mismatches the germline segment, possibly from a read error. The chain couples TRBV13 to TRBJ2-7, with TRBD2 matching 9 bases. CDR1 PRHDT and CDR2 FYEKMQ come from the germline V gene (reference sequence). The CDR3 has 13 residues. In nucleotides, the CDR3 is TGTGCCAGCAGCCTAACCCCAAGGGATAGCGGGAGCTTC. This gives the protein CASSLTPRDSGSF. Supplemented by reference TRBV13 and TRBJ2-7, the full variable domain reads AAGVIQSPRHLIKEKRETATLKCYPIPRHDTVYWYQQGPGQDPQFLISFYEKMQSDKGSIPDRFSAQQFSDYHSELNMSSLELGDSALYFCASSLTPRDSGSFGPGTRLTVT.